This TCR beta chain comes out of a study of T cell repertoires in cytomegalovirus infection. The CDR3 loop spans 14 amino acids. V lost 7 bases, J lost 4 bases, and 6 bases stayed unmatched. Germline CDR1 reads MNHEY; CDR2 reads SVGEGT. On this clonotype itself: Its antigen is undetermined.

From the reads, TCRdb called clonotypes with MiXCR, one entry per CDR3 protein. In the table there are some 900,000 distinct CDR3 sequences, roughly 33% of which are singletons. Here the sequenced sample was cultured CD8+ T cells from PBMCs, taken from culture after CMV antigen stimulation. The clonotype was recovered from a human donor in good health (CMV status not recorded). Some clones in this sample may be carry-over from other donors' samples. The chain uses TRBV6-2 or TRBV6-3 and TRBJ1-5, with TRBD1 identical over 8 bases. The CDR3 loop is CASTEDRANQPQHF. CDR3 sequence (DNA): TGTGCCAGCACCGAGGACAGGGCGAATCAGCCCCAGCATTTT.